These T cell receptor beta chains were read from a single sample in a study of a mutant IDH1 vaccine in newly diagnosed glioma. Their recognized antigens are unknown. The assay was immunoSEQ multiplex PCR, and TCRdb's table has in-frame clones only and misses some. In the table there are 40,000 to 45,000 clones, about 86% of which are singletons. The specimen was PBMCs, collected from a glioma patient whose treatment included an IDH1 peptide vaccine. Receptors were obtained from a woman aged 40 to 49 with glioma. Some clones in this sample may be carry-over from other donors' samples. Both conserved end residues are part of each CDR3. D genes are given only for firm matches. Rows give clone size only sometimes, using once, few, many, or a class for an expanded clone.

CDR3 DNA	CDR3 protein	clone size	V gene	J gene	D gene
TGTGCCAGTAGTATTGGACAGTTCTACGAGCAGTACTTC	CASSIGQFYEQYF	.	TRBV19	TRBJ2-7	.
TGCGCCAGCAGCCAGGGGCTTCATCAGCCCCAGCATTTT	CASSQGLHQPQHF	once	TRBV4-3	TRBJ1-5	.
TGTGCCAGCAGCGCCAGGGAGACCCAGTACTTC	CASSARETQYF	.	TRBV7-2	TRBJ2-5	.
TGTGCCAGCTCACCAGGGACAGGGGGAGGCTACGAGCAGTACTTC	CASSPGTGGGYEQYF	.	TRBV18	TRBJ2-7	TRBD1
TGTGCCAGCAGCCCAGCCGGGACCTATGGCTACACCTTC	CASSPAGTYGYTF	.	TRBV7-9	TRBJ1-2	.
TGTGCCAGCAGCCTAGGAACAGGGCCCCAGCATTTT	CASSLGTGPQHF	.	TRBV7-8	TRBJ1-5	.
TGTGCCAGCAGCTTACAGGGAAAATCCTACGAGCAGTACTTC	CASSLQGKSYEQYF	.	TRBV13	TRBJ2-7	.
TGTGCCAGCGGAGTCTTCCCAGCAGATACGCAGTATTTT	CASGVFPADTQYF	.	TRBV2	TRBJ2-3	.
TGCGCCAGCAGCCGGGACGCCAGCACCTCCTATAATTCACCCCTCCACTTT	CASSRDASTSYNSPLHF	.	TRBV5-1	TRBJ1-6	.
TGTGCCATCAGCGGTCCAGGGCGGGACACTGAAGCTTTCTTT	CAISGPGRDTEAFF	medium-sized	TRBV10-3	TRBJ1-1	.
TGTGCCAGCAGCCCCCAATGGGGGGACGAGCAGTACTTC	CASSPQWGDEQYF	.	TRBV9	TRBJ2-7	.
TGTGCCACCAAGGGGGGCCGGGGGTCGAACACTGAAGCTTTCTTT	CATKGGRGSNTEAFF	.	TRBV27	TRBJ1-1	.
TGTGCCAGCAGCCAAATGCCCAGGGGCCGTGGCAATCAGCCCCAGCATTTT	CASSQMPRGRGNQPQHF	.	TRBV5-5	TRBJ1-5	.
TGTGCCAGCAGCTCCCATGGGACTGGCTACAATGAGCAGTTCTTC	CASSSHGTGYNEQFF	.	TRBV7-2	TRBJ2-1	.
TGTGCCAGCAGTATTGCAGGTTTCCGGGGAAAACTGTTTTTT	CASSIAGFRGKLFF	.	TRBV28	TRBJ1-4	.
TGCGCCAGCAGCCAAGCCGTGGGGCAAGCTAATGAAAAACTGTTTTTT	CASSQAVGQANEKLFF	once	TRBV4-3	TRBJ1-4	.
TGTGCCAGCAGTTATAGCGGGAGGGGTGGGACCCAGTACTTC	CASSYSGRGGTQYF	.	TRBV6-5	TRBJ2-5	TRBD2
TGTGCCAGCAGCCATACAGGGTATGAGCAGTACTTC	CASSHTGYEQYF	.	TRBV7-9	TRBJ2-7	.
TGTGCCAGCAGTTCCCGAGGGACGTTGCTCTATGGCTACACCTTC	CASSSRGTLLYGYTF	once	TRBV6-5	TRBJ1-2	.
TGTGCCAGCAGCCACAGGGGGCAAAGTGAAGCTTTCTTT	CASSHRGQSEAFF	.	TRBV11-3	TRBJ1-1	TRBD1
TGTGCCAGCAGCTTACGAGCCGGAAACACCATATATTTT	CASSLRAGNTIYF	.	TRBV5-6	TRBJ1-3	.
TGTGCCAGCAGTTTACGGGGGAAAGCTTTCTTT	CASSLRGKAFF	.	TRBV27	TRBJ1-1	.
TGTGCCAGCAGATCTCCGGGGATGAACACTGAAGCTTTCTTT	CASRSPGMNTEAFF	.	TRBV7-9	TRBJ1-1	.
TGTGCCAGCAGCCCCCTATTCCCTACCGAGCAGTACTTC	CASSPLFPTEQYF	.	TRBV28	TRBJ2-7	.
TGTGCCAGCAGCTTAGAGGGGAAAGTGAACACTGAAGCTTTCTTT	CASSLEGKVNTEAFF	once	TRBV11-2	TRBJ1-1	.
TGTGCCAGCAGCTTACGGGTGAACACAGGGCCCGAATACAATGAGCAGTTCTTC	CASSLRVNTGPEYNEQFF	once	TRBV7-3	TRBJ2-1	.
TGTGCCAGCTCACCGGGACGGAACCCTAACTATGGCTACACCTTC	CASSPGRNPNYGYTF	.	TRBV18	TRBJ1-2	.
TGTGCCAGCAGAGACTGGAGGGTGGAAAAACTGTTTTTT	CASRDWRVEKLFF	.	TRBV6-1	TRBJ1-4	.